This T cell receptor beta chain stems from a study of blood T cell repertoires in COVID-19. Across the whole study: PBMCs, B-cell-depleted T cells, or T cells were the source of the cDNA or gDNA that made up the material.

Participants were aged roughly 18 to 100 years from roughly 25 US areas. Those designated as exposed participants met a COVID-19 case within 2 weeks before study entry. Profiled with immunoSEQ multiplex PCR; TCRdb holds only in-frame clones, not every one. This table holds 260,000 or so clones, 83% found once. The CDR3 has 15 residues. Germline V CDR1 and CDR2: MNHEY, SVGAGI. With V trimmed by 8 bases and J by 8 bases, 17 bases remained unmatched. The source is a woman aged 40 to 49 who had been exposed to COVID-19. Sequencing input: PBMCs or T cells enriched from blood (not recorded which). The chain combines TRBV6-5 with TRBJ1-2; 7 nucleotides line up with TRBD1. CDR3 nucleotides: TGTGCCAGCCGTATGACAGGGAGCGAATTAGAGGGCTACACCTTC. Translation: CASRMTGSELEGYTF.